Here is one T cell receptor beta chain with its context. Assay used: immunoSEQ multiplex PCR; TCRdb lists only in-frame clones, some missing. The sample includes 150,000 to 200,000 clones, 70% to 85% of them seen just once. Participants were aged about 18 to 90 years, lived in under 25 US areas, and enrolled virtually. Participants' own reports of clinical history determined their cohort assignment. Two consecutive negative NP/OP PCR tests, clearance, or resolved symptoms defined Cohort 3 recovery. Trimming removed 10 bases from V and 3 bases from J, with 18 bases in between. The CDR3 covers 14 residues. Germline V gives CDR1 KGHSH, CDR2 LQKENI. The entry originates in a study of blood T cell repertoires in COVID-19.

The receptor was isolated from a man aged 45 to 65 who had recovered from COVID-19. Specimen: PBMCs or T cells enriched from blood (not recorded which). The chain combines TRBV18 with TRBJ1-2; D possibly corresponds to TRBD1 (5 bases). The CDR3, as DNA: TGTGCCACCAATCGAGCGGGGGGAGACTATGGCTACACCTTC. Protein: CATNRAGGDYGYTF.